The entry that follows covers one T cell receptor (beta chain) sequence. Its cognate antigen is unknown. This specimen belongs to a study of cytomegalovirus exposure and HLA in healthy donors. Study outcomes and limitations: A previous analysis found most TCR beta V segments productive roughly 90% or roughly 30% of the time. Reportedly, diagnosis of cytomegalovirus status by the classifier showed high specificity and sensitivity. The investigators catalogued 150 or so TCR beta chains as cytomegalovirus-associated.

PCR amplification relied on 60 Vbeta primers (plus 13 Jbeta primers). Assay used: immunoSEQ multiplex PCR; TCRdb lists only in-frame clones, some missing. The sample consists of tens of thousands of clones, around 79% of them appearing once. The specimen was PBMCs. This receptor was obtained from a woman under 40 in good health and CMV-seropositive.

CDR3 nucleotide sequence: TGTGCCAGCAGGGAACTAGCGAGCGAGCAGTACTTC. It specifies CASRELASEQYF. The chain has TRBV6-1 and TRBJ2-5; 7 bases align to TRBD2. The better agreement between TRBJ2-7 and the DNA end casts doubt on the J call. CDR1 and CDR2 (germline): MNHNS, SASEGT. This CDR3 region has 12 residues.